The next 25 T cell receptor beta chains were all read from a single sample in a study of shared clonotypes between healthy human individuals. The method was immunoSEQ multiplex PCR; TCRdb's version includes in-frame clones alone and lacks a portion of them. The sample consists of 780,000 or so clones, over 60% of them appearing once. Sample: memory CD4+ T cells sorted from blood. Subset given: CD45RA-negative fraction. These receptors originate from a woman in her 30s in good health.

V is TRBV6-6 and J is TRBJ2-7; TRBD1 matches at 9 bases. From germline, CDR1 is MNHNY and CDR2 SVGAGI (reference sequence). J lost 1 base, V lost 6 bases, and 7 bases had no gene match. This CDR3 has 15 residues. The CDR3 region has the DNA TGTGCCAGCAGCACTACCGGGACAGGGTCCTACGAGCAGTACTTC. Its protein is CASSTTGTGSYEQYF.

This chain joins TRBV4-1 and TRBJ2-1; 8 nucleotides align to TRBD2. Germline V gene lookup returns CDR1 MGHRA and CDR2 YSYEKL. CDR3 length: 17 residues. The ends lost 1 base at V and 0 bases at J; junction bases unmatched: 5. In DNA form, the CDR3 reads TGCGCCAGCAGCCAAGTCTTAAGCGGGAGCTCCTACAATGAGCAGTTCTTC. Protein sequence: CASSQVLSGSSYNEQFF.

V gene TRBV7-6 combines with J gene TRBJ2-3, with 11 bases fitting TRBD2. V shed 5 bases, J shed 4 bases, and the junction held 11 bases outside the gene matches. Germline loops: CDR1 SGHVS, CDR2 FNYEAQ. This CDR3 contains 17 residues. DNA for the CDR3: TGTGCCAGCAGCCCAAGGGGGACTAGCGGCGTATCAGATACGCAGTATTTT. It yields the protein CASSPRGTSGVSDTQYF.

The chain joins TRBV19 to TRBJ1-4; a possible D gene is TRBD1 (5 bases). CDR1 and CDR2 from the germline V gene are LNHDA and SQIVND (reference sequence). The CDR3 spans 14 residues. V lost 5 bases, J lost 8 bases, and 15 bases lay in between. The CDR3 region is CASSSRGRREKLFF. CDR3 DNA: TGTGCCAGTAGTTCGAGGGGCCGCAGGGAAAAACTGTTTTTT.

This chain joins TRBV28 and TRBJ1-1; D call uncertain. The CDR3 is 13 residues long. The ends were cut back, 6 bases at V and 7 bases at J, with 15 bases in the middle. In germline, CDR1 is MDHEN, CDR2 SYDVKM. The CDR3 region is CASSPPHKVEAFF. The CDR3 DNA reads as TGTGCCAGCAGCCCGCCCCACAAGGTTGAAGCTTTCTTT.

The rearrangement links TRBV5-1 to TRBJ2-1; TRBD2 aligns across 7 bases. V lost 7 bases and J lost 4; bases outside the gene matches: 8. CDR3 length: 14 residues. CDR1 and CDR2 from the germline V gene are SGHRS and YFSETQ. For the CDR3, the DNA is TGCGCCAGCGCCGCCAGCGGGACTTACAATGAGCAGTTCTTC. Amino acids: CASAASGTYNEQFF.

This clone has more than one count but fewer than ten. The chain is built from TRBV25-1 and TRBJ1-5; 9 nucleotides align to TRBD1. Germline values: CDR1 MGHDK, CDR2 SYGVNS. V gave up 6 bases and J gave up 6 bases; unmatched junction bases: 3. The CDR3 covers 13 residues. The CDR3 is CASRGQGRQPQHF. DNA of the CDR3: TGTGCCAGCAGAGGACAGGGGCGTCAGCCCCAGCATTTT.

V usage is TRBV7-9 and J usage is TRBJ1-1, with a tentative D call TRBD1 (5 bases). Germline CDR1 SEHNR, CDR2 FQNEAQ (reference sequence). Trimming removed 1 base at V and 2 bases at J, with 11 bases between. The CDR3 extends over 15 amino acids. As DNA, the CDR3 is TGTGCCAGCAGCTTAGGGTCAGGGATAAACACTGAAGCTTTCTTT. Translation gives CASSLGSGINTEAFF.

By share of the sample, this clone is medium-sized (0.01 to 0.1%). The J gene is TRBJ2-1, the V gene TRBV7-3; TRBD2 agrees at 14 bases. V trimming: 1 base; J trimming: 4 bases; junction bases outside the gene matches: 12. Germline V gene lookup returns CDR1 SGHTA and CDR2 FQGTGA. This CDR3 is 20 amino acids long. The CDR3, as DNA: TGTGCCAGCAGCTTAAGGGCCACCCAAAGACTAGCGGGAGGGTACAATGAGCAGTTCTTC. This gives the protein CASSLRATQRLAGGYNEQFF.

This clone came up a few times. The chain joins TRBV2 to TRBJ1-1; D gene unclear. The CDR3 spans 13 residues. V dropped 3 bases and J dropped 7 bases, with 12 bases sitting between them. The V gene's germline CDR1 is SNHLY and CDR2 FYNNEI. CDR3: CASSDRVASEAFF. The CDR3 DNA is TGTGCCAGCAGTGATCGGGTTGCGAGTGAAGCTTTCTTT. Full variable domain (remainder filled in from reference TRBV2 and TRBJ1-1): EPEVTQTPSHQVTQMGQEVILRCVPISNHLYFYWYRQILGQKVEFLVSFYNNEISEKSEIFDDQFSVERPDGSNFTLKIRSTKLEDSAMYFCASSDRVASEAFFGQGTRLTVV.

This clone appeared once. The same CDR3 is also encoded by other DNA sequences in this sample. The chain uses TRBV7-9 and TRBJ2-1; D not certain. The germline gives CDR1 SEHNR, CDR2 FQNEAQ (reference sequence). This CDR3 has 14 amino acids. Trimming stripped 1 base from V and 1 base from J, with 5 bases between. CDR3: CASSLGGSYNEQFF. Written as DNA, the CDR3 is TGTGCCAGCAGCTTAGGGGGATCCTACAATGAGCAGTTCTTC.

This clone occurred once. CDR3 region: CASSPGGTVIYEQYF. CDR3 DNA: TGTGCCAGCAGTCCCGGCGGGACAGTCATCTACGAGCAGTACTTC. The rearrangement links TRBV6-1 to TRBJ2-7, with a tentative D call TRBD1 (7 bases). The CDR3 has 15 amino acids. Germline loops: CDR1 MNHNS, CDR2 SASEGT. With 5 bases removed from V and 3 bases from J, the gap between germline ends came to 17 bases.

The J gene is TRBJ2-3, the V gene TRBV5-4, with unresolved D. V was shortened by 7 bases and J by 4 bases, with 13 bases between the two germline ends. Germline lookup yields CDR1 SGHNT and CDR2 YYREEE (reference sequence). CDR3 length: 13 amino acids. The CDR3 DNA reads TGTGCCAGCGCCCCTCAGTTGGCAGATACGCAGTATTTT. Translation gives CASAPQLADTQYF. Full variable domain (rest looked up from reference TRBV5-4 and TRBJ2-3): ETGVTQSPTHLIKTRGQQVTLRCSSQSGHNTVSWYQQALGQGPQFIFQYYREEENGRGNFPPRFSGLQFPNYSSELNVNALELDDSALYLCASAPQLADTQYFGPGTRLTVL.

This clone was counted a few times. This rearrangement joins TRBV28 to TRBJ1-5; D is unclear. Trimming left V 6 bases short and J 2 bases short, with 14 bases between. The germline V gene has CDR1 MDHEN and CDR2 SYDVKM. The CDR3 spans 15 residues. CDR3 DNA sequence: TGTGCCAGCAGGTTCCTCTGGCCAGGCAATCAGCCCCAGCATTTT. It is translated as CASRFLWPGNQPQHF.

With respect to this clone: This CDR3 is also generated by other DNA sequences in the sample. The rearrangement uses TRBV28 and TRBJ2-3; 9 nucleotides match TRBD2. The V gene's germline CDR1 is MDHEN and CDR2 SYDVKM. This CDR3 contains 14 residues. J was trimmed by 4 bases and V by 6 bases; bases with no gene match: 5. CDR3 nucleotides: TGTGCCAGCAGGACACTAGCGGGTGCAGATACGCAGTATTTT. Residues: CASRTLAGADTQYF.

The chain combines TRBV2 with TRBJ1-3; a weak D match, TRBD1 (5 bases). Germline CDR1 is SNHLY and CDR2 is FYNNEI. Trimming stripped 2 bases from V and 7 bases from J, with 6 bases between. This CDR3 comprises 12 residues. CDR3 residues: CASSERQNTIYF. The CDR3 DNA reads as TGTGCCAGCAGTGAACGACAGAACACCATATATTTT.

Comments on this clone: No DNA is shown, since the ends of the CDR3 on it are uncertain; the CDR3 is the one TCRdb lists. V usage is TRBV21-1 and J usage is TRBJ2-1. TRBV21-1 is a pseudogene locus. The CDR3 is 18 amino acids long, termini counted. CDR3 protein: CASSQRTFRGRRANEQFF.

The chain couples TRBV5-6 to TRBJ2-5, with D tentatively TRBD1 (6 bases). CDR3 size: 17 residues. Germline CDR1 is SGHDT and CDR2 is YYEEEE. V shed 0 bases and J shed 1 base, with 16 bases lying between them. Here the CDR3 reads CASSLDWGPRSQETQYF. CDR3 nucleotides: TGTGCCAGCAGCTTGGACTGGGGGCCCCGTTCCCAAGAGACCCAGTACTTC.

The CDR3 region has the DNA TGTGCCAGCTCCCAAACATCTGGTTTTAGCGATGAGCAGTTCTTC. It encodes CASSQTSGFSDEQFF. This sequence joins TRBV18 and TRBJ2-1; possible D gene TRBD2, 5 bases. CDR3 length equals 15 residues. V was trimmed by 6 bases and J by 8 bases, leaving 20 bases between them. CDR1 is KGHSH, CDR2 LQKENI, per germline.

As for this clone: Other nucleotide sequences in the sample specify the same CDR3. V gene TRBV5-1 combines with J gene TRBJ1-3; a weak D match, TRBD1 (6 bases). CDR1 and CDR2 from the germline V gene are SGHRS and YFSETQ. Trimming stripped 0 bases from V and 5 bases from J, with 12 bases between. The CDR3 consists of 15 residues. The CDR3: CASSLGDRDRNTIYF. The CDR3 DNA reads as TGCGCCAGCAGCTTGGGCGACCGGGACAGAAACACCATATATTTT.

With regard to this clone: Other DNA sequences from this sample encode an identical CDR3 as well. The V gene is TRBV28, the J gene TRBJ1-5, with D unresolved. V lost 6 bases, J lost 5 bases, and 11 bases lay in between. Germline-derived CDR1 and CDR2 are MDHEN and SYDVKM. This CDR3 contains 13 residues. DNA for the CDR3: TGTGCCAGCAGCCCCGCCGGAGATCAGCCCCAGCATTTT. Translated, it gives CASSPAGDQPQHF.

CDR3 sequence: CASTSPGETQYF. CDR3 DNA: TGTGCCAGCACCTCACCGGGGGAGACCCAGTACTTC. The V and J genes are TRBV6-5 and TRBJ2-5; perhaps TRBD2 as D (5 bases). Germline lookup yields CDR1 MNHEY and CDR2 SVGAGI. V was pared by 7 bases and J by 5 bases, with 11 bases between. This CDR3 region has 12 residues.

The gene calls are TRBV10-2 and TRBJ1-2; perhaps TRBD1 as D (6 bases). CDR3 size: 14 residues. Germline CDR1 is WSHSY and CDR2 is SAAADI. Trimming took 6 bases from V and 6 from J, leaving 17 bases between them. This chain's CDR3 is CASSAQGTLNGYTF. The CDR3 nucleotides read TGCGCCAGCAGCGCACAGGGAACTTTGAATGGCTACACCTTC.

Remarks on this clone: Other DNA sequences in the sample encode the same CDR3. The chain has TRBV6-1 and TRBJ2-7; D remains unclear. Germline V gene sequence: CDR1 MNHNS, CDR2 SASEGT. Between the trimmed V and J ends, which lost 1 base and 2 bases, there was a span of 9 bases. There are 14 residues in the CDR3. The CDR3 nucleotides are TGTGCCAGCAGTGAAGTCGGTCGGCCCTACGAGCAGTACTTC. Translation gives CASSEVGRPYEQYF.

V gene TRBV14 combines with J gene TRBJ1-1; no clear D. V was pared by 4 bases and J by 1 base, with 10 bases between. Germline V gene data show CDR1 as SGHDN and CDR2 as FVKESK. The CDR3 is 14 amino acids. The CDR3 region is CASSRLEGNTEAFF. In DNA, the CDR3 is TGTGCCAGCAGCCGTCTGGAGGGGAACACTGAAGCTTTCTTT.